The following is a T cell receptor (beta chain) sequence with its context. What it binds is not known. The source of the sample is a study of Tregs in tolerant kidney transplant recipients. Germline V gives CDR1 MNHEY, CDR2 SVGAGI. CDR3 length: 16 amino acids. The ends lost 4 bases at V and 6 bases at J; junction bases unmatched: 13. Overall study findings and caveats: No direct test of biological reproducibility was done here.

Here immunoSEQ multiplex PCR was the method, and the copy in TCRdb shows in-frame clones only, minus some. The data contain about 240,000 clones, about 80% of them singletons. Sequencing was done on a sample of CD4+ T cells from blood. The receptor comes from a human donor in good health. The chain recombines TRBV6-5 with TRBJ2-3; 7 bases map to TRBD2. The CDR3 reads CASSFMGRERSDTQYF. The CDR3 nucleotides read TGTGCCAGCAGTTTTATGGGGCGGGAGAGGTCTGATACGCAGTATTTT.